This entry concerns a single TCR beta chain. This clonotype was found a few times. Its recognized antigen is unknown. No much larger clonotype is one base removed from it; base qualities were not supplied. V and J lose 6 bases and 4 bases, and a span of 11 bases separates them. CDR1 SEHNR and CDR2 FQNEAQ are derived from the germline V gene (reference sequence). The CDR3 sequence holds 13 residues, the cysteine and phenylalanine included. Of the read, only the CDR3 DNA is kept; its 39 bases are in frame from base 1. The library was generated by RACE. The sample was run on a NextSeq 500. During library preparation, unique molecular identifiers were attached to individual cDNA molecules so that TCRs could be counted in a quantitative, reproducible way. Each blood RNA sample was used to sequence both TCR alpha and TCR beta chains. The study's own analysis went as follows. Samples had a median of about 90,000 TCRs, with a range from roughly 23,224 to 750,000. V, J and CDR3 annotation of the TCR reads was performed with the Decombinator software suite. To make PS versus PT1 abundance plots, every sample was subsampled to the same number of TCRs (28,000). TCRs were defined as expanded if absent before sensitization and observed at least eight times at the 2-week time point. TCRdb ran its own pipeline on the public reads, namely fastp trimming at Q25 and MiXCR clone calling, and kept in-frame beta chains. Every entry covers one CDR3 protein and lists the most common genes and DNA from its rows. TCRdb's processing, not the authors' own work, is the source of the V and J calls. Present in this sample are approximately 100,000 distinct CDR3 sequences, more than 10% of which were seen just once. Around 1.5% of the sample belongs to the ten largest clones.

The sample is drawn from a study of human T cells and chemical hapten exposure (dated by TCRdb to the early 2020s). Looking at the study overall: For sensitization, 2% DPC in acetone was applied to a 2 cm by 2 cm area of upper inner arm skin. Throughout the study period of about 25 weeks, patients also received therapeutic DPC doses to the scalp every week. The libraries were sequenced as a pool, and the TCR yield per sample differed mostly because of small variations in library volumes within the pool. About 27 alopecia patients gave blood for TCR sequencing at one to four time points (pre-sensitization, 2, 6 and 24 weeks). Patch testing was performed on the upper back with Finn chambers containing 0.01% DPC, and the patch tests were scored after 6 days according to International Contact Dermatitis Research Group standards. Alopecia areata with under or over 50% scalp involvement, alopecia totalis and alopecia universalis were represented in the patient cohort, which was mostly female. This study followed changes in the peripheral blood TCR repertoire in vivo during primary and secondary sensitization of alopecia patients to the hapten diphenylcyclopropenone (DPC). Blood samples were taken from patients before sensitization (week 0) and then at 2, 6 and about 24 weeks after DPC sensitization. What the work shows at the level of the full study, not this receptor alone: After repeated subsampling, changes were observed in the strength of the expansion versus patch-test correlation and in the threshold at which the correlation became significant. The number of PT1 expanded TCRs positively correlated with patch test score, significant at thresholds 8, 16 and 32 but not 4. DPC sensitization did not change how many TCRs were above 1 in 1000 frequency, and no evidence was found of alterations in global repertoire structure. Because all patients had alopecia, a presumed autoimmune disease, the immune response of the patients might differ from that of healthy individuals. Compared with pre-sensitization or healthy control sets, expanded TCRs formed significantly more large CDR3 similarity clusters, which is consistent with antigen-driven responses.

In light of the paper, this sample's time point label describes: pre-sensitization, week 0. What this sample's treatment or condition label stands for: therapeutic diphenylcyclopropenone sensitization with weekly scalp DPC. Blood at each patch-test visit was drawn before the patch test was applied. Eligible patients were aged 18 to 70, diagnosed with alopecia, deemed suitable for DPC therapy, and excluded if pregnant. Total RNA was extracted from unfractionated whole blood collected in Tempus Blood RNA tubes. The material was whole blood, obtained in connection with sensitization to the hapten diphenylcyclopropenone (DPC). The V and J segments used are TRBV7-9 and TRBJ2-3; possibly the D gene is TRBD2, per 6 matching bases. The sequence derives from a woman between 50 and 59 years old with alopecia areata. Some clones in this sample may be carry-over from other donors' samples. This receptor carries the CDR3 CASRPTGADTQYF. The DNA sequence is as follows: TGTGCCAGCAGGCCCACGGGGGCAGATACGCAGTATTTT.